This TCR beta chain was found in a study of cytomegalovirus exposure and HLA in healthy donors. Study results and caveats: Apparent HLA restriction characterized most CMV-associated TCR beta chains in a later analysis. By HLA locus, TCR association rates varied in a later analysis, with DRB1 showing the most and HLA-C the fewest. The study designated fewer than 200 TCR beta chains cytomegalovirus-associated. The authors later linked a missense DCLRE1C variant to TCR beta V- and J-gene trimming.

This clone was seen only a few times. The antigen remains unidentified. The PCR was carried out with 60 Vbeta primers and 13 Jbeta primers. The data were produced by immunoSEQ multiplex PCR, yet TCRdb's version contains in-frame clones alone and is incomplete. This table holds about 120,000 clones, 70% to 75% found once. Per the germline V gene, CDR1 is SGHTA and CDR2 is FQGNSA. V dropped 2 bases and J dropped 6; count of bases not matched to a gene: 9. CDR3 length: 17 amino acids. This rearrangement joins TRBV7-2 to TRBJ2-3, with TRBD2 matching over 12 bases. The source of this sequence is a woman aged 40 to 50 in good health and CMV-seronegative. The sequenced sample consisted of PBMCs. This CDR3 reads CASSLYPSGRASDTQYF. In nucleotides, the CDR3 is TGTGCCAGCAGCTTATATCCTAGCGGGAGGGCCAGTGATACGCAGTATTTT.